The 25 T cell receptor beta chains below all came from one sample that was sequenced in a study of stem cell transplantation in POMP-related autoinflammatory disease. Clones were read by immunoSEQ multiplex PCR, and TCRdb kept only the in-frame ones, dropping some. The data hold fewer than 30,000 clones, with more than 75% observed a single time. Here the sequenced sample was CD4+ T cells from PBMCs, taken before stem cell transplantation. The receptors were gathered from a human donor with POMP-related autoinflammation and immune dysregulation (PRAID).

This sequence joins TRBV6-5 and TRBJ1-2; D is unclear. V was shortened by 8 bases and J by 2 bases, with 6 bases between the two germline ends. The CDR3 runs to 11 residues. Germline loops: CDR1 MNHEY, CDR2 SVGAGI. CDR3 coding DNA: TGTGCCAGCCTGGGGAACTATGGCTACACCTTC. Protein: CASLGNYGYTF.

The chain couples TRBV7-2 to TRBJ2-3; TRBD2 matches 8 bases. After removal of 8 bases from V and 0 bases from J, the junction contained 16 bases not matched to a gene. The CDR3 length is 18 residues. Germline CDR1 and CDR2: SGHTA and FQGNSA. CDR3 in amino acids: CASEDTGGANLSTDTQYF. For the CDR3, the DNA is TGTGCCAGCGAAGACACCGGGGGGGCCAATTTAAGCACAGATACGCAGTATTTT.

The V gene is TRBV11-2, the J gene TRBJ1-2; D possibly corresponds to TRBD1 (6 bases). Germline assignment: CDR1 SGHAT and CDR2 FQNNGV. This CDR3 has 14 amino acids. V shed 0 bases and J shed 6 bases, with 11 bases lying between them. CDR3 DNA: TGTGCCAGCAGCTTAGAGGGAGGGGGTCATGGCTACACCTTC. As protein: CASSLEGGGHGYTF.

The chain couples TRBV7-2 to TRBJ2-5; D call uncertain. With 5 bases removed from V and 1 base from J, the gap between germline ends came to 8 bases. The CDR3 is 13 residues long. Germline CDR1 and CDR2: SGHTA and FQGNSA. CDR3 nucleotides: TGTGCCAGCAGCAGGCCATCCCAAGAGACCCAGTACTTC. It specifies CASSRPSQETQYF.

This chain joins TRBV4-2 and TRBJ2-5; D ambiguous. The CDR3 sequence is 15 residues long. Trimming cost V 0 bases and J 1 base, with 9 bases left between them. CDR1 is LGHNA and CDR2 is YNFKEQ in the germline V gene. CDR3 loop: CASSQDVQPQETQYF. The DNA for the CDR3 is TGTGCCAGCAGCCAAGACGTCCAGCCCCAAGAGACCCAGTACTTC.

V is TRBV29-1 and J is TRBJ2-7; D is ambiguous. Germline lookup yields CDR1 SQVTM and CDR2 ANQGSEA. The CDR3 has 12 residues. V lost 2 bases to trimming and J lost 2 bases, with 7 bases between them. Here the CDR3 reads CSVETGAYEQYF. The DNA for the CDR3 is TGCAGCGTTGAAACCGGAGCCTACGAGCAGTACTTC.

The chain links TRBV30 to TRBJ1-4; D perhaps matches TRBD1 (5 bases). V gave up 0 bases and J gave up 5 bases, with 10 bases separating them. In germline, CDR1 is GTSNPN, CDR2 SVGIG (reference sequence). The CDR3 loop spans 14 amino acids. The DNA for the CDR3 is TGTGCCTGGAGTGTGACAGTGACGAATGAAAAACTGTTTTTT. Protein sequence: CAWSVTVTNEKLFF.

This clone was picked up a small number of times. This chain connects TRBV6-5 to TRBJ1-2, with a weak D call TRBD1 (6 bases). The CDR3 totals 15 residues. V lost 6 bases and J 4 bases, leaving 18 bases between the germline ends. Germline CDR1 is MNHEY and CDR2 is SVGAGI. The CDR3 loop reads CASRAGARLRYGYTF. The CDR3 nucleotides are TGTGCCAGCAGGGCAGGGGCCAGGTTGCGCTATGGCTACACCTTC.

CDR3 nucleotides: TGTGCCACCAGCAGAGGCAGGACTAGTGGAGATGAGCAGTTCTTC. Its translation: CATSRGRTSGDEQFF. V usage is TRBV15 and J usage is TRBJ2-1; 7 bases line up with TRBD2. The V and J ends lost 1 base and 8 bases, in that order; junction bases with no gene match: 8. The CDR3 is 15 residues long. Germline CDR1 and CDR2: LNHNV and YYDKDF (reference sequence).

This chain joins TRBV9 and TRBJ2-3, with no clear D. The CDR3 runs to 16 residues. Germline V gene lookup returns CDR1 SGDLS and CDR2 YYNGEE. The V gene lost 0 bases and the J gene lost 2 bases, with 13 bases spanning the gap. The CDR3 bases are TGTGCCAGCAGCGTAGGGCCCTTCTTCCACACAGATACGCAGTATTTT. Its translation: CASSVGPFFHTDTQYF.

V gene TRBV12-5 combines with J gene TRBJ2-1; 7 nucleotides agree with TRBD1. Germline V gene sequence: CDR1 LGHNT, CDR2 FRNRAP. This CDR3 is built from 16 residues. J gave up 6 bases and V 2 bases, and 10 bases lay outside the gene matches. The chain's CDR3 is CASGLPNGTVSNEQFF. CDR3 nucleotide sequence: TGTGCTAGTGGTTTGCCCAACGGGACAGTTAGCAATGAGCAGTTCTTC.

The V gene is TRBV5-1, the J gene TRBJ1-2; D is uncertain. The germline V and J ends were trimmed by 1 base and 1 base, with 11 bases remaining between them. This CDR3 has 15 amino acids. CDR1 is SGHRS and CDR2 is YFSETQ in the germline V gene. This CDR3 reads CASSLNPGVNYGYTF. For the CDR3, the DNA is TGCGCCAGCAGCTTGAACCCCGGAGTTAACTATGGCTACACCTTC.

The CDR3 sequence: CASSDRGVPNYGYTF. The CDR3 DNA reads as TGTGCCAGCAGTGACAGGGGGGTCCCTAACTATGGCTACACCTTC. This chain uses TRBV2 with TRBJ1-2; TRBD1 matches 7 bases. CDR1 is SNHLY and CDR2 is FYNNEI in the germline V gene. V shed 3 bases and J 0 bases; nucleotides not matched to a gene: 4. The CDR3 has 15 residues.

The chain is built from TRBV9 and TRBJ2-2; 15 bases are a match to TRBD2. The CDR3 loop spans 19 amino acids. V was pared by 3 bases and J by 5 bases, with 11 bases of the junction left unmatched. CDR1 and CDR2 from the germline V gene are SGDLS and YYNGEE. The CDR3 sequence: CASSALGLAGGPGTGELFF. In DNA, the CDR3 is TGTGCCAGCAGCGCCCTTGGACTAGCGGGAGGGCCGGGAACCGGGGAGCTGTTTTTT.

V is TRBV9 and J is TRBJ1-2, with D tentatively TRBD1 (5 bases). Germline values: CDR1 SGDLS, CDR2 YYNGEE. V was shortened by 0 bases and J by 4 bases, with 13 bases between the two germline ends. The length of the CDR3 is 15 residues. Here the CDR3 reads CASSVESPGTYGYTF. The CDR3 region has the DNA TGTGCCAGCAGCGTAGAAAGTCCAGGGACCTATGGCTACACCTTC.

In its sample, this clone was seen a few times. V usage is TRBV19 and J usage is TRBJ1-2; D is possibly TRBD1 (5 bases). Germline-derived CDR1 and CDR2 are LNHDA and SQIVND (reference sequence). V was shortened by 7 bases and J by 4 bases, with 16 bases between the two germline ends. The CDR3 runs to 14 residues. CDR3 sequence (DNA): TGTGCCAGTATTCCTCGTCCGGACATCTATGGCTACACCTTC. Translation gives CASIPRPDIYGYTF.

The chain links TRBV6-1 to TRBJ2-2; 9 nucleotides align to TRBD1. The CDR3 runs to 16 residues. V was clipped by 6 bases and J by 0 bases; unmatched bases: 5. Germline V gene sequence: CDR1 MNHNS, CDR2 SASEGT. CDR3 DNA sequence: TGTGCCAGCAGCGAACAGGGGGCGTCGAACACCGGGGAGCTGTTTTTT. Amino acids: CASSEQGASNTGELFF.

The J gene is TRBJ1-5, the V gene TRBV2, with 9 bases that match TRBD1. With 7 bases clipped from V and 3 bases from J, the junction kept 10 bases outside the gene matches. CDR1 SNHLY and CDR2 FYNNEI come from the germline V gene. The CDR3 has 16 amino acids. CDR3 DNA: TGTGCCAGCACCCTATCGGGACAGGGTCCCAATCAGCCCCAGCATTTT. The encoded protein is CASTLSGQGPNQPQHF.

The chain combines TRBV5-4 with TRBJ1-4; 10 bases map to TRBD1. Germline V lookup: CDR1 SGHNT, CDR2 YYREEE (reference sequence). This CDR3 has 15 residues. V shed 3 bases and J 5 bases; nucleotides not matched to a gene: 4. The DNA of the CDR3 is TGTGCCAGCAGCTCACCGGGACAGGGGAATGAAAAACTGTTTTTT. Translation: CASSSPGQGNEKLFF.

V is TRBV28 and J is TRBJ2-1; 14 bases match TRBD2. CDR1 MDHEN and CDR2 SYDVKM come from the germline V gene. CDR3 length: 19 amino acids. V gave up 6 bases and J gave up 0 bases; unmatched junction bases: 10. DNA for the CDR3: TGTGCCAGCAGAGGGACTAGCGGGAGAATACGTGCCTCCTACAATGAGCAGTTCTTC. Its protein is CASRGTSGRIRASYNEQFF.

CDR3 residues: CASSLVWNTEAFF. CDR3 nucleotide sequence: TGTGCCAGCAGCTTGGTCTGGAACACTGAAGCTTTCTTT. The chain combines TRBV7-2 with TRBJ1-1; unclear D gene. V lost 3 bases to trimming and J lost 1 base, with 6 bases between them. This CDR3 is built from 13 residues. Looked up from germline, CDR1 is SGHTA and CDR2 is FQGNSA.

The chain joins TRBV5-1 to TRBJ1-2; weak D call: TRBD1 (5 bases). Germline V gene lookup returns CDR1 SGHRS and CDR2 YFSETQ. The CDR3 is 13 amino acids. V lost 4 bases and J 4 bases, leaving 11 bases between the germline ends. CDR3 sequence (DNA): TGCGCCAGCAGCCTACCAGACAGCTATGGCTACACCTTC. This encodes CASSLPDSYGYTF.

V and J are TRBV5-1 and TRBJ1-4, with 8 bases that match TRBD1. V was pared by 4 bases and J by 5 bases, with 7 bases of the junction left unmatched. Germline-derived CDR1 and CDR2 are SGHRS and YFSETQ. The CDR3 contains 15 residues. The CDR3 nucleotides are TGCGCCAGCAGCGGACAGGGTCGGGAAAATGAAAAACTGTTTTTT. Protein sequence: CASSGQGRENEKLFF.

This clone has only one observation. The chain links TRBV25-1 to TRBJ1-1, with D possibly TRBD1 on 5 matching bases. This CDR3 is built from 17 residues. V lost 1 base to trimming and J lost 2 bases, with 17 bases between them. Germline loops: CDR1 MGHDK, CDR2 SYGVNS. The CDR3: CASSEFRGSGLNTEAFF. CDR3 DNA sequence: TGTGCCAGCAGTGAATTTAGGGGAAGCGGGCTTAACACTGAAGCTTTCTTT.

CDR3 coding DNA: TGCGCCAGCAGGGAACCGGGACCGAGCTATGGCTACACCTTC. Translating it yields CASREPGPSYGYTF. The chain carries TRBV5-1 and TRBJ1-2; D may be TRBD1 (5 bases). This CDR3 has 14 amino acids. The V end lost 5 bases, the J end lost 4 bases, and 15 bases lay between the germline ends. Germline V gene data show CDR1 as SGHRS and CDR2 as YFSETQ.